A single sample gave rise to the 23 T cell receptor beta chains below, sequenced in a study of OX40 agonist ivuxolimab in advanced cancers. Here immunoSEQ multiplex PCR was the method, and the copy in TCRdb shows in-frame clones only, minus some. The data hold around 89,000 clones, with roughly 88% observed a single time. The sequences come from CD4+ or CD8+ T cells sorted from blood, collected in a trial of the OX40 agonist ivuxolimab. These receptors came from an adult with an advanced solid tumor such as melanoma, head and neck, liver or kidney cancer.

The rearrangement joins TRBV28 to TRBJ2-2; TRBD1 or TRBD2 may be the D gene (5 bases each). The CDR3 has 15 amino acids. V dropped 7 bases and J dropped 0 bases, with 12 bases sitting between them. Germline V gives CDR1 MDHEN, CDR2 SYDVKM. The CDR3 nucleotides are TGTGCCAGCACCCGTGGGACGGCGAACACCGGGGAGCTGTTTTTT. Translated: CASTRGTANTGELFF. Drawing the rest from reference TRBV28 and TRBJ2-2, the complete variable domain is DVKVTQSSRYLVKRTGEKVFLECVQDMDHENMFWYRQDPGLGLRLIYFSYDVKMKEKGDIPEGYSVSREKKERFSLILESASTNQTSMYLCASTRGTANTGELFFGEGSRLTVL.

This chain links TRBV6-1 with TRBJ1-3, with D perhaps matching TRBD1 (5 bases). The CDR3 has 15 amino acids. The V end was cut by 6 bases, the J end by 2 bases, with 14 bases between. Germline CDR1 reads MNHNS; CDR2 reads SASEGT. Here the CDR3 DNA reads TGTGCCAGCAGCGGCGGACCAGGGCCTGGAAACACCATATATTTT. Protein sequence: CASSGGPGPGNTIYF.

J is TRBJ2-7 and V is TRBV14; either TRBD1 or TRBD2 may fit D (5 bases each). The germline V and J ends were trimmed by 3 bases and 5 bases, with 14 bases remaining between them. The CDR3 is 14 residues long. Germline V gene sequence: CDR1 SGHDN, CDR2 FVKESK. In DNA, the CDR3 is TGTGCCAGCAGCCATCGGTTCAGAGGGGACGAGCAGTACTTC. It codes for CASSHRFRGDEQYF. The entire variable domain, with the rest obtained from reference TRBV14 and TRBJ2-7, is as follows: EAGVTQFPSHSVIEKGQTVTLRCDPISGHDNLYWYRRVMGKEIKFLLHFVKESKQDESGMPNNRFLAERTGGTYSTLKVQPAELEDSGVYFCASSHRFRGDEQYFGPGTRLTVT.

The chain joins TRBV10-3 to TRBJ1-5, with a tentative D call TRBD1 (5 bases). Germline V lookup: CDR1 ENHRY, CDR2 SYGVKD. The CDR3 has 13 amino acids. The V end was cut by 2 bases, the J end by 4 bases, with 6 bases between. The CDR3 loop reads CAISEGGNQPQHF. CDR3 sequence (DNA): TGTGCCATCAGTGAGGGGGGGAATCAGCCCCAGCATTTT.

The chain links TRBV5-1 to TRBJ2-5, with 12 bases aligning to TRBD2. The CDR3 length is 15 residues. In germline, CDR1 is SGHRS, CDR2 YFSETQ. The junction had 5 bases not matched to a gene; V was cut back by 4 bases and J by 4 bases. The CDR3 loop reads CASSMTSGSIETQYF. As DNA, the CDR3 is TGCGCCAGCAGCATGACTAGCGGGAGTATAGAGACCCAGTACTTC.

The chain links TRBV4-3 to TRBJ2-2; D not certain. Germline values: CDR1 LGHNA, CDR2 YSLEER. Deletions cut 0 bases from V and 2 bases from J, with 19 bases between. The CDR3 has 19 amino acids. CDR3 amino acids: CASSQDPGDRSLNTGELFF. CDR3 sequence (DNA): TGCGCCAGCAGCCAAGATCCGGGCGACCGGTCCCTTAACACCGGGGAGCTGTTTTTT.

This clone was counted between two and nine times. The rearrangement joins TRBV21-1 to TRBJ2-7; the DNA was not used to check the table's D call, TRBD2. TRBV21-1 is a known pseudogene. The CDR3 has 11 amino acids. The CDR3 coding sequence is TGTGCCAGCAGCAATTATTACGAGCAGTACTTC. This codes for CASSNYYEQYF.

The chain employs TRBV7-9 and TRBJ2-5; D is unresolved. V was shortened by 5 bases and J by 0 bases, with 10 bases between the two germline ends. The CDR3 spans 14 residues. Per germline, CDR1 SEHNR and CDR2 FQNEAQ (reference sequence). In nucleotides, the CDR3 is TGTGCCAGCAGCCCAAGACGGTACCAAGAGACCCAGTACTTC. Its protein product is CASSPRRYQETQYF.

This clone was seen a single time. The chain links TRBV30 to TRBJ2-4; possibly TRBD2 for D (6 bases). CDR1 GTSNPN and CDR2 SVGIG come from the germline V gene (reference sequence). The CDR3 spans 14 residues. The V gene lost 2 bases and the J gene lost 7 bases, with 15 bases spanning the gap. This CDR3 reads CAWSTSYLANIQYF. The CDR3 coding sequence is TGTGCCTGGAGTACCTCCTACCTAGCGAACATTCAGTACTTC.

The chain has TRBV7-8 and TRBJ1-1; 11 nucleotides line up with TRBD1. The CDR3 totals 14 residues. Germline V gives CDR1 SGHVS, CDR2 FQNEAQ. Trimming removed 5 bases from V and 7 bases from J; junction bases left unmatched: 6. The CDR3 is CASSEDRGRGEAFF. DNA of the CDR3: TGTGCCAGCAGCGAGGACAGGGGGCGCGGTGAAGCTTTCTTT.

In the case of this clone: One end of the junction varies from germline; a read error may be responsible. The V and J genes are TRBV7-9 and TRBJ2-5, with 11 bases aligning to TRBD2. The CDR3 is made up of 14 amino acids. Germline CDR1 is SEHNR and CDR2 is FQNEAQ (reference sequence). The CDR3 region is CASSLAGGQETQYF. CDR3 nucleotides: TGTGCCAGCAGCCTAGCGGGGGGACAAGAGACCCAGTACTTC.

V gene TRBV5-1 combines with J gene TRBJ2-3; 8 nucleotides line up with TRBD2. The germline CDR1 and CDR2 sequences are SGHRS and YFSETQ. V was clipped by 0 bases and J by 5 bases; unmatched bases: 11. The CDR3 contains 17 residues. The CDR3 sequence is CASSLEPPGGGVDTQYF. CDR3 sequence (DNA): TGCGCCAGCAGCTTGGAACCCCCGGGAGGGGGAGTAGATACGCAGTATTTT. Based on the CDR3 plus reference TRBV5-1 and TRBJ2-3, the full variable domain is KAGVTQTPRYLIKTRGQQVTLSCSPISGHRSVSWYQQTPGQGLQFLFEYFSETQRNKGNFPGRFSGRQFSNSRSEMNVSTLELGDSALYLCASSLEPPGGGVDTQYFGPGTRLTVL.

The chain is built from TRBV4-2 and TRBJ2-3; 7 nucleotides align to TRBD2. This CDR3 comprises 16 residues. Trimming cost V 0 bases and J 0 bases; bases outside gene matches: 3. CDR1 LGHNA and CDR2 YNFKEQ come from the germline V gene. CDR3 nucleotides: TGTGCCAGCAGCCAAGACCTAGCGGTTAGCACAGATACGCAGTATTTT. Its translation is CASSQDLAVSTDTQYF.

The chain has TRBV5-1 and TRBJ2-5, with D perhaps assigned TRBD1 or TRBD2 (5 bases each). This CDR3 spans 15 amino acids. V was clipped by 4 bases and J by 0 bases, with 13 bases between them. Germline V CDR1 and CDR2: SGHRS, YFSETQ. CDR3 amino acids: CASSRSGRDQETQYF. CDR3 in DNA: TGCGCCAGCAGCCGATCAGGGCGGGACCAAGAGACCCAGTACTTC.

The rearrangement links TRBV5-1 to TRBJ1-2; D gene unclear. Trimming removed 4 bases from V and 4 bases from J, with 14 bases in between. Germline V gene lookup returns CDR1 SGHRS and CDR2 YFSETQ. There are 14 residues in the CDR3. The CDR3: CASSQVPDSYGYTF. CDR3 nucleotide sequence: TGCGCCAGCAGCCAAGTCCCCGACTCCTATGGCTACACCTTC.

The J gene is TRBJ1-1, the V gene TRBV7-2, with D possibly TRBD1 on 6 matching bases. Germline CDR1 SGHTA, CDR2 FQGNSA. The V and J ends lost 3 bases and 2 bases respectively, with 10 bases between them. The CDR3 spans 14 residues. CDR3 protein: CASSFDRFNTEAFF. In DNA, the CDR3 is TGTGCCAGCAGCTTCGACAGGTTCAACACTGAAGCTTTCTTT.

This rearrangement joins TRBV11-2 to TRBJ2-3; D call uncertain. CDR1 and CDR2 from the germline V gene are SGHAT and FQNNGV. Trimming took off 8 bases at V and 5 bases at J, with 14 bases between the two ends. The CDR3 consists of 13 residues. CDR3 DNA sequence: TGTGCCAGCGCACGGCAGATAATAGATACGCAGTATTTT. It codes for CASARQIIDTQYF.

This rearrangement joins TRBV7-2 to TRBJ1-1, with TRBD1 matching over 9 bases. Germline lookup yields CDR1 SGHTA and CDR2 FQGNSA. V shed 5 bases and J 3 bases; nucleotides not matched to a gene: 4. This CDR3 spans 14 amino acids. In DNA, the CDR3 is TGTGCCAGCAGCCCACAGGGGGCGCACACTGAAGCTTTCTTT. Its translation: CASSPQGAHTEAFF.

This clone was seen a handful of times. The chain is built from TRBV2 and TRBJ2-1; D gene uncertain. The length of the CDR3 is 13 residues. Germline values: CDR1 SNHLY, CDR2 FYNNEI. V lost 3 bases and J lost 9, with 12 bases in between. In nucleotides, the CDR3 is TGTGCCAGCAGTGACGTGGGCTTAATTGAGCAGTTCTTC. Protein: CASSDVGLIEQFF. The variable domain in full, with the rest retrieved from reference TRBV2 and TRBJ2-1, is EPEVTQTPSHQVTQMGQEVILRCVPISNHLYFYWYRQILGQKVEFLVSFYNNEISEKSEIFDDQFSVERPDGSNFTLKIRSTKLEDSAMYFCASSDVGLIEQFFGPGTRLTVL.

The CDR3 DNA follows: TGCGCCAGCAGCTACACTAGCACAGATACGCAGTATTTT. Protein: CASSYTSTDTQYF. The V call is TRBV5-1, the J call TRBJ2-3, with unresolved D. The CDR3 loop spans 13 amino acids. Germline-derived CDR1 and CDR2 are SGHRS and YFSETQ. Trimming left V 3 bases short and J 0 bases short, with 5 bases between. Full variable domain (rest looked up from reference TRBV5-1 and TRBJ2-3): KAGVTQTPRYLIKTRGQQVTLSCSPISGHRSVSWYQQTPGQGLQFLFEYFSETQRNKGNFPGRFSGRQFSNSRSEMNVSTLELGDSALYLCASSYTSTDTQYFGPGTRLTVL.

This clone is a singleton in its sample. This rearrangement joins TRBV5-4 to TRBJ1-1; 11 bases fit TRBD1. This CDR3 has 15 amino acids. Germline CDR1 is SGHNT and CDR2 is YYREEE (reference sequence). V lost 0 bases and J lost 3; bases outside the gene matches: 1. CDR3 region: CASSLGGQGDTEAFF. The DNA of the CDR3 is TGTGCCAGCAGCTTGGGGGGACAGGGGGACACTGAAGCTTTCTTT.

The gene calls are TRBV9 and TRBJ2-3; 12 bases match TRBD2. Germline loops: CDR1 SGDLS, CDR2 YYNGEE. J was trimmed by 4 bases and V by 0 bases; bases with no gene match: 15. The CDR3 length is 20 residues. The CDR3: CASSVEIRASGRALPDTQYF. CDR3 nucleotide sequence: TGTGCCAGCAGCGTAGAAATTAGGGCTAGCGGGAGGGCCCTCCCAGATACGCAGTATTTT.

This rearrangement joins TRBV7-2 to TRBJ2-3, with D maybe TRBD1 (6 bases). Germline V gene data show CDR1 as SGHTA and CDR2 as FQGNSA. The V end was cut by 3 bases, the J end by 5 bases, with 12 bases between. CDR3 length: 14 residues. CDR3 region: CASSFPGVQDTQYF. The CDR3 DNA follows: TGTGCCAGCAGCTTCCCAGGGGTTCAAGATACGCAGTATTTT. Together with reference TRBV7-2 and TRBJ2-3, the CDR3 gives the full variable domain: GAGVSQSPSNKVTEKGKDVELRCDPISGHTALYWYRQSLGQGLEFLIYFQGNSAPDKSGLPSDRFSAERTGGSVSTLTIQRTQQEDSAVYLCASSFPGVQDTQYFGPGTRLTVL.